This passage covers 15 T cell receptor beta chains from one sample sequenced in a study of CD8 T cells in Susac syndrome. RNA, at about 0.5 to 1 ug, was reverse transcribed with random hexamers. TCRdb ran MiXCR on the immunoSEQ multiplex PCR reads and lists one entry per CDR3 protein. The repertoire holds approximately 50,000 distinct CDR3 sequences, roughly 94% seen once, with 0.75% in the top ten. Sequenced input: CD8+ T cells from PBMCs. The origin of the receptors is a human donor with Susac syndrome.

This chain connects TRBV12-3 or TRBV12-4 to TRBJ2-3, with no clear D. The CDR3 loop spans 15 amino acids. V lost 1 base and J lost 2, with 10 bases in between. This CDR3 reads CASSLDRDITDTQYF. DNA of the CDR3: TGTGCCAGCAGTTTAGACAGAGACATCACAGATACGCAGTATTTT.

V is TRBV5-1 and J is TRBJ2-3; D may be TRBD1 or TRBD2 (7 bases each). Germline-derived CDR1 and CDR2 are SGHRS and YFSETQ. Trimming removed 8 bases from V and 2 bases from J, with 18 bases in between. The CDR3 runs to 15 residues. CDR3 residues: CASTREGATTDTQYF. The CDR3 coding sequence is TGCGCCAGTACCAGGGAGGGGGCTACCACAGATACGCAGTATTTT.

This chain uses TRBV20-1 with TRBJ2-3; D is undetermined. V lost 3 bases and J 1 base, leaving 14 bases between the germline ends. The CDR3 is 15 residues long. Looked up from germline, CDR1 is DFQATT and CDR2 is SNEGSKA (reference sequence). CDR3 residues: CSASDLAGGTDTQYF. The CDR3 DNA is TGCAGTGCTAGTGACCTTGCCGGTGGCACAGATACGCAGTATTTT.

J is TRBJ2-3 and V is TRBV12-3 or TRBV12-4, with a tentative D call TRBD1 (5 bases). V was pared by 6 bases and J by 4 bases, with 11 bases between. The CDR3 runs 13 residues. The CDR3 nucleotides are TGTGCCAGCAGGTGGACACCACCAGATACGCAGTATTTT. Its translation is CASRWTPPDTQYF.

The chain uses TRBV12-3 or TRBV12-4 and TRBJ2-1; TRBD2 matches 8 bases. Trimming cost V 3 bases and J 6 bases; bases outside gene matches: 10. The CDR3 has 16 residues. As DNA, the CDR3 is TGTGCCAGCAGTTTCCCCGGGACTAGAAGGCTCAATGAGCAGTTCTTC. This encodes CASSFPGTRRLNEQFF.

The chain links TRBV20-1 to TRBJ2-7; no firm D call. The V end lost 3 bases, the J end lost 1 base, and 7 bases lay between the germline ends. CDR3 length: 12 amino acids. CDR1 is DFQATT and CDR2 is SNEGSKA in the germline V gene (reference sequence). The CDR3 DNA follows: TGCAGTGCTAGCACTGATTCCTACGAGCAGTACTTC. This translates into CSASTDSYEQYF.

The chain joins TRBV11-2 to TRBJ2-6; D unresolved. CDR1 is SGHAT and CDR2 is FQNNGV in the germline V gene. Trimming removed 6 bases from V and 2 bases from J, with 17 bases in between. CDR3 length: 17 residues. DNA for the CDR3: TGTGCCAGCAGTCTCACAGTACAGACACCTGGGGCCAACGTCCTGACTTTC. Protein product: CASSLTVQTPGANVLTF.

CDR3 sequence (DNA): TGTGCCAGCAGGTACCGGGACAGGGGGAATGAGCAGTTCTTC. Translating gives CASRYRDRGNEQFF. This chain links TRBV28 with TRBJ2-1; TRBD1 matches 11 bases. J lost 7 bases, V lost 6 bases, and 5 bases had no gene match. The CDR3 contains 14 residues. The germline V gene has CDR1 MDHEN and CDR2 SYDVKM.

The rearrangement joins TRBV6-5 to TRBJ1-4, with D possibly matching TRBD1 (5 bases). The CDR3 length is 17 residues. CDR1 is MNHEY, CDR2 SVGAGI, per germline. Trimming removed 1 base at V and 0 bases at J, with 12 bases between. The CDR3 region has the DNA TGTGCCAGCAGTTACTTTAGCCAGGGTGCAACTAATGAAAAACTGTTTTTT. This codes for CASSYFSQGATNEKLFF.

The V call is TRBV29-1, the J call TRBJ1-2; D is ambiguous. V lost 7 bases to trimming and J lost 1 base, with 7 bases between them. Germline-derived CDR1 and CDR2 are SQVTM and ANQGSEA. The CDR3 is 11 residues long. CDR3 loop: CSARSNYGYTF. In DNA form, the CDR3 reads TGCAGCGCCAGGAGTAACTATGGCTACACCTTC.

J is TRBJ1-3 and V is TRBV18; possibly TRBD1 for D (6 bases). The CDR3 is 14 residues long. Trimming stripped 5 bases from V and 3 bases from J, with 11 bases between. Germline V gene sequence: CDR1 KGHSH, CDR2 LQKENI. This chain's CDR3 is CASSAQGNGNTIYF. In DNA, the CDR3 is TGTGCCAGCTCAGCACAGGGTAATGGAAACACCATATATTTT.

The chain combines TRBV13 with TRBJ2-7; no definite D call. Germline CDR1 reads PRHDT; CDR2 reads FYEKMQ (reference sequence). The CDR3 extends over 12 amino acids. Trimming removed 5 bases from V and 2 bases from J, with 7 bases in between. The DNA of the CDR3 is TGTGCCAGCAGCCGAGGCCCCTACGAGCAGTACTTC. Translated: CASSRGPYEQYF.

The gene calls are TRBV27 and TRBJ1-1, with 8 bases fitting TRBD1. Germline V CDR1 and CDR2: MNHEY, SMNVEV (reference sequence). CDR3 length: 13 residues. V was clipped by 9 bases and J by 4 bases; unmatched bases: 7. In DNA form, the CDR3 reads TGTGCCAGTCGGACAGGGTACATCACTGAAGCTTTCTTT. This codes for CASRTGYITEAFF.

J is TRBJ2-1 and V is TRBV29-1, with D possibly TRBD1 on 5 matching bases. Deletions cut 3 bases from V and 6 bases from J, with 12 bases between. Germline CDR1 SQVTM, CDR2 ANQGSEA. This CDR3 is built from 13 residues. CDR3: CSVDSGAGNEQFF. Here the CDR3 DNA reads TGCAGCGTTGATTCTGGGGCAGGCAATGAGCAGTTCTTC.

The rearrangement uses TRBV29-1 and TRBJ2-7; TRBD1 matches at 7 bases. Germline CDR1 SQVTM, CDR2 ANQGSEA. The CDR3 consists of 12 residues. Germline trimming cut 4 bases from V and 4 bases from J; bases unmatched to any gene: 4. DNA for the CDR3: TGCAGCGTTGTGGGCAGGGGGTACGAGCAGTACTTC. Amino acid sequence: CSVVGRGYEQYF.